The sample holds many counts of the clone carrying this TCR beta chain. The antigen remains unidentified. Germline values: CDR1 PRHDT, CDR2 FYEKMQ (reference sequence). The CDR3 spans 13 residues. V lost 4 bases and J 6 bases, leaving 12 bases between the germline ends. These data are taken from a study of T-cell memory formation after mild COVID-19. Turning to the study itself: TCR clusters were mostly donor specific.

5'RACE, which relied on constant-segment primers, yielded TCR alpha and TCR beta cDNA libraries carrying sample barcodes and UMIs. TCRdb redid the calling of the 5' RACE reads with MiXCR, one entry per CDR3 protein. This sample has approximately 13,000 distinct CDR3 sequences, with 15% to 20% found just once. Whole-study results and caveats: Memory cells collected pre-infection included some clones that later responded, suggesting cross-reactive memory joined. Chiefly within CM and EM were the contracting CD4+ clones; CD8+ ones were within EMRA.

The chain has TRBV13 and TRBJ1-1; D call uncertain. Sequences were obtained from PBMCs or a T cell subset sorted from them (not recorded which). The sequence was collected from a young man who had mild COVID-19 (a few samples of this study predate the infection). Cell type and time point are not known. The CDR3 here is CASSYHGYSEAFF. CDR3 bases: TGTGCCAGCAGCTACCACGGATACTCTGAAGCTTTCTTT. Looking up the rest from reference TRBV13 and TRBJ1-1 gives the full variable domain: AAGVIQSPRHLIKEKRETATLKCYPIPRHDTVYWYQQGPGQDPQFLISFYEKMQSDKGSIPDRFSAQQFSDYHSELNMSSLELGDSALYFCASSYHGYSEAFFGQGTRLTVV.